Described below is a single T cell receptor (beta chain) sequence and its context. Its target is unknown. The sample belongs to a study of cytomegalovirus exposure and HLA in healthy donors. The study's findings and limits: Later, an analysis found that TCR clusters from the first cohort tended to co-occur in the roughly 110 validation repertoires. Researchers catalogued around 150 TCR beta chains as cytomegalovirus-associated. Reportedly, diagnosis of cytomegalovirus status by the classifier showed high specificity and sensitivity.

The V and J ends lost 1 base and 6 bases, in that order; junction bases with no gene match: 7. This CDR3 is 16 amino acids long. Germline-derived CDR1 and CDR2 are MDHEN and SYDVKM. Here immunoSEQ multiplex PCR was the method, and the copy in TCRdb shows in-frame clones only, minus some. The sample comprises over 200,000 clones, 75% to 90% of which are singletons, and 4.5% to 6% rests with the top ten. This sequence joins TRBV28 and TRBJ2-1; 9 positions match TRBD2. Sequenced sample: PBMCs. This TCR derives from a woman between 18 and 29 years old in good health and CMV-seronegative. CDR3: CASSLLGGRGSNEQFF. The CDR3 region has the DNA TGTGCCAGCAGTTTATTGGGCGGGAGGGGGAGCAATGAGCAGTTCTTC.